This T cell receptor beta chain is from a study of T cell changes during pregnancy in multiple sclerosis. From germline, CDR1 is SNHLY and CDR2 FYNNEI. CDR3 size: 13 residues. The junction had 4 bases not matched to a gene; V was cut back by 6 bases and J by 5 bases. The protocol was immunoSEQ multiplex PCR, while the TCRdb copy is restricted to in-frame clones and leaves out a portion. The table has about 36,000 clones, 92% seen once. This sequence joins TRBV2 and TRBJ2-5; 9 bases line up with TRBD1. This specimen was CD4+ T cells from peripheral blood mononuclear cells, taken after pregnancy. This TCR came from a female donor with multiple sclerosis, enrolled in a pregnancy study. The DNA for the CDR3 is TGTGCCAGCAGAGGAGGACAGGGGGAGACCCAGTACTTC. Its translation is CASRGGQGETQYF.